What follows describes a single TCR beta chain. Its antigen is undetermined. Method: immunoSEQ multiplex PCR; TCRdb's copy keeps in-frame clones and lacks some. The sample holds about 560,000 clones, around 78% seen once. This CDR3 has 15 residues. Germline loops: CDR1 MDHEN, CDR2 SYDVKM. Trimming pared 2 bases from V and 7 bases from J, leaving 15 bases between. The data are from a study of shared clonotypes between healthy human individuals. General observations from the study: Among donors, sharing of clonotypes was expected to be affected by sequencing depth.

The chain has TRBV28 and TRBJ1-5; the D is unclear. Sequencing input: PBMCs. This TCR was recovered from a woman in her 40s in good health. Some clones in this sample may be carry-over from other donors' samples. CDR3 in DNA: TGTGCCAGCAGTTTACTCTCAGGCCTTGGGCAGCCCCAGCATTTT. It specifies CASSLLSGLGQPQHF. Full variable domain (remainder filled in from reference TRBV28 and TRBJ1-5): DVKVTQSSRYLVKRTGEKVFLECVQDMDHENMFWYRQDPGLGLRLIYFSYDVKMKEKGDIPEGYSVSREKKERFSLILESASTNQTSMYLCASSLLSGLGQPQHFGDGTRLSIL.